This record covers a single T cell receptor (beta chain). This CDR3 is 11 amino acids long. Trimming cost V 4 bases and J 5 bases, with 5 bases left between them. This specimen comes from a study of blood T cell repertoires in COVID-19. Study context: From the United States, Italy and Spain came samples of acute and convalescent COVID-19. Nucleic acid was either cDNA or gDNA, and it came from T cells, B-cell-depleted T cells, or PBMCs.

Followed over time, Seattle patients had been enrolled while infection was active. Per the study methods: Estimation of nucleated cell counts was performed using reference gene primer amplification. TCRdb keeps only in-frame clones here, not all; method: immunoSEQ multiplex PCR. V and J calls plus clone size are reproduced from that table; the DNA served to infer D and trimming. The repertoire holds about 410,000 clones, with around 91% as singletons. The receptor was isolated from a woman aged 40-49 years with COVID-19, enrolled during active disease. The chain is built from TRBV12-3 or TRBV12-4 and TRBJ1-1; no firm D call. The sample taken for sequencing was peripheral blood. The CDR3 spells CASSYRTEAFF. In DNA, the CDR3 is TGTGCCAGCAGTTACAGAACTGAAGCTTTCTTT.